This TCR beta chain was documented in a study of T-cell reconstitution after alpha-beta-depleted transplantation in children. The CDR3 has 15 amino acids. After removal of 3 bases from V and 3 bases from J, the junction contained 8 bases not matched to a gene. Germline loops: CDR1 DFQATT, CDR2 SNEGSKA (reference sequence). It was with unique molecular identifiers that the TCRbeta library was prepared. In TCRdb, the PCR reads were re-called with MiXCR into one record per CDR3 protein. Of about 870,000 distinct CDR3 sequences in the sample, 16% were seen once. Only a few counts were recorded for this clonotype.

This clonotype was sampled from a male patient younger than 18 who had a stem cell transplant for acute lymphoblastic leukemia, so the T cells may come from the graft donor. This chain links TRBV20-1 with TRBJ1-5; 7 bases align to TRBD1. The material sequenced was PBMCs, mostly from graft donor cells, taken 360 days after TCRalphabeta/CD19-depleted stem cell transplant. CDR3 nucleotides: TGCAGTGCTAGTTCGCCGGACAGGCCCAATCAGCCCCAGCATTTT. Translated, it gives CSASSPDRPNQPQHF.